The source of this T cell receptor beta chain is a study of T cell responses to AZD1222 COVID-19 vaccine. This table comes from immunoSEQ multiplex PCR, and its TCRdb copy is limited to in-frame clones, with some not included. This sample yields 130,000 or so clones, of which about 94% are seen a single time; 5.5% to 8% belongs to the top ten. This CDR3 is 15 amino acids long. Germline V gene data show CDR1 as MNHEY and CDR2 as SVGAGI. The V gene lost 0 bases and the J gene lost 2 bases, with 10 bases spanning the gap. This receptor was taken from an adult in good health. The sequencing used peripheral blood, collected on day 0 of AZD1222 vaccination. The V and J genes are TRBV6-5 and TRBJ1-1; possibly TRBD1 for D (6 bases). CDR3 residues: CASSYSQGINTEAFF. The CDR3, as DNA: TGTGCCAGCAGTTACTCTCAGGGGATAAACACTGAAGCTTTCTTT.